This T cell receptor beta chain was captured by sequencing in a study of prognosis after radiotherapy for stage I lung cancer. This clonotype came up many times. It was by two-round multiplex PCR that TCR beta CDR3 was amplified from genomic DNA. Gene-specific TRBV and TRBJ primers were used in PCR round one. TCRdb recomputed calls from the multiplex PCR reads with MiXCR, one row per CDR3 protein. Of around 60,000 distinct CDR3 sequences in the sample, around 27% were seen once. The sequences come from PBMCs, collected before or after stereotactic body radiation therapy (not recorded which). This clonotype was obtained from a donor aged 50 or older with non-small cell lung cancer.

The DNA of the CDR3 is TGCAGTGCTAGAGCGGGCGGGGGCCTCTCCTACGAGCAGTACTTC. Its protein is CSARAGGGLSYEQYF. The V gene is TRBV20-1, the J gene TRBJ2-7; a possible D gene is TRBD2 (7 bases). Looked up from germline, CDR1 is DFQATT and CDR2 is SNEGSKA (reference sequence). This CDR3 region has 15 residues. V was shortened by 1 base and J by 0 bases, with 13 bases between the two germline ends.